The 4 T cell receptor beta chains listed next were all sequenced from one sample in a study of beta chain features in type 1 diabetes (dated by TCRdb to the late 2010s). Libraries were made using the immunoSEQ multiplex PCR assay. All of the isolated RNA was reverse transcribed with the High Capacity cDNA Reverse Transcription Kit, so expressed TCRB transcripts were sequenced. TCRdb retrieved this table from immuneACCESS and kept in-frame rearrangements only. Not all clones are present; in checked studies, unresolved V genes account for under half, and no reason is known for the remainder. This sample gives 300,000 to 400,000 clones in total; approximately 9.7% of them show up just once. Over 0.95% of the sample is in the top ten clones. These TCRs are of unknown antigen specificity. Here is what the overall study found, with its caveats: A moderate but significant shortening of TCRB CDR3 length was observed in type 1 diabetes patients in all four CD4+ subsets.

Sequencing used central memory CD4+ T cells from blood. The origin of the receptors is a man between 25 and 39 years old with type 1 diabetes.

Only a few counts were recorded for this clone. The chain is built from TRBV7-2 and TRBJ2-2, with D perhaps given as TRBD1 or TRBD2 (6 bases each). V was pared by 5 bases and J by 7 bases, with 26 bases between. The V gene's germline CDR1 is SGHTA and CDR2 FQGNSA. The CDR3 is 18 amino acids. The DNA of the CDR3 is TGTGCCAGCAGCCCCCGAGGAGGAGGGGGGATTCAGGGCGGGGAGCTGTTTTTT. Its protein is CASSPRGGGGIQGGELFF.

V is TRBV7-2 and J is TRBJ2-7, with D hard to call. The V end lost 0 bases, the J end lost 1 base, and 16 bases lay between the germline ends. This CDR3 region has 17 residues. Germline CDR1 and CDR2: SGHTA and FQGNSA. CDR3 in amino acids: CASSLASPARTSYEQYF. CDR3 DNA sequence: TGTGCCAGCAGCTTAGCTAGCCCCGCCAGAACATCCTACGAGCAGTACTTC.

In the case of this clone: This same CDR3 is encoded by further DNA sequences in the sample. The chain couples TRBV9 to TRBJ2-7, with D perhaps matching TRBD1 (6 bases). Trimming left V 4 bases short and J 1 base short, with 12 bases between. Germline V CDR1 and CDR2: SGDLS, YYNGEE. The CDR3 extends over 14 amino acids. CDR3 DNA sequence: TGTGCCAGCAGCCCTCGGACAGCTTCCTACGAGCAGTACTTC. This encodes CASSPRTASYEQYF.

This chain links TRBV19 with TRBJ2-1; a possible D gene is TRBD1 (6 bases). CDR1 is LNHDA and CDR2 is SQIVND in the germline V gene (reference sequence). This CDR3 is built from 15 residues. V lost 6 bases, J lost 0 bases, and 12 bases lay in between. The CDR3 region is CASSPTGSSYNEQFF. CDR3 bases: TGTGCCAGTAGCCCGACAGGTAGCTCCTACAATGAGCAGTTCTTC.